The TCR beta chain described here comes from a study of cytomegalovirus exposure and HLA in healthy donors. Turning to this clone: The target antigen is unknown.

Both 60 Vbeta primers and 13 Jbeta primers went into the PCR. Measured with immunoSEQ multiplex PCR; TCRdb has only the in-frame clones, and not every one. The repertoire consists of over 150,000 clones, with around 80% occurring once and the leading ten covering less than 5%. Study outcomes and limitations: In vitro assays verified that three CMV-associated chains recognized CMV antigens specifically.

The clonotype was recovered from a male donor in good health and CMV-seronegative. Sequenced sample: PBMCs.

The CDR3: CASSKDSGRAQYNEQFF. CDR3 sequence (DNA): TGTGCCAGCAGCAAAGACAGCGGGAGGGCCCAGTACAATGAGCAGTTCTTC. This chain uses TRBV21-1 with TRBJ2-1; the D segment call TRBD2 is taken from the table without a DNA check. TRBV21-1 is flagged as a pseudogene. The length of the CDR3 is 17 residues.